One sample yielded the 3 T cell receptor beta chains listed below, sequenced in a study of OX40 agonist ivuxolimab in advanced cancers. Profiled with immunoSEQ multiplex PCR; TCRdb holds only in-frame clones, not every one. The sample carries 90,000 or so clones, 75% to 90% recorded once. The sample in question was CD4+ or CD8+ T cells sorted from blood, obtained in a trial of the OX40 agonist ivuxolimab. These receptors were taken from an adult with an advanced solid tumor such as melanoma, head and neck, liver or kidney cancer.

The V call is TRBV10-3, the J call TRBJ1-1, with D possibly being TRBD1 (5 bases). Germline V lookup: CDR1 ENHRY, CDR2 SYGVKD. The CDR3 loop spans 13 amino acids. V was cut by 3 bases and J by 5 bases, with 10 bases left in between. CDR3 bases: TGTGCCATCAGTGACGGGGGGAGGACTGAAGCTTTCTTT. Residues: CAISDGGRTEAFF.

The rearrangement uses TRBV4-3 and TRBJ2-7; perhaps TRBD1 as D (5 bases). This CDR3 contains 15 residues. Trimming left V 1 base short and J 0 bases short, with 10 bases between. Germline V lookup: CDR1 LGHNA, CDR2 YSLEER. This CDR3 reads CASSQGTRSSYEQYF. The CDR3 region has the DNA TGCGCCAGCAGCCAAGGGACACGGAGCTCCTACGAGCAGTACTTC.

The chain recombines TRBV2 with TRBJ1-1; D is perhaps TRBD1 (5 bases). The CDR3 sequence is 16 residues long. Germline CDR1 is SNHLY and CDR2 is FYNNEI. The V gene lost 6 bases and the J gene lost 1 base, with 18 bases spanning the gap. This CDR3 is CASREARGRKNTEAFF. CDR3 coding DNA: TGTGCCAGCAGAGAGGCGAGGGGACGGAAGAACACTGAAGCTTTCTTT.